Listed below are T cell receptor beta chains from one sample, sequenced in a study of CD8 T cells in Susac syndrome. TCRdb itself ran the immunoSEQ multiplex PCR reads through MiXCR, one entry per CDR3 protein. This sample carries some 120,000 distinct CDR3 sequences, nearly 95% of them seen once, and the ten largest clones take 0.09% to 0.15%. What was sequenced was CD4+ T cells from PBMCs. The receptors come from a human donor in good health. Both conserved end residues are trimmed from each CDR3.

V gene	J gene	CDR3 protein
TRBV12-3/TRBV12-4	TRBJ2-1	ASSLVSGRAGEQF
TRBV5-1	TRBJ2-7	ASSPGLAGGPIYEQY
TRBV4-1	TRBJ2-7	ASSQGDTGLKQY
TRBV5-1	TRBJ2-4	ASSLGSGAGNIQY
TRBV9	TRBJ2-5	ASSVGARNGETQY
TRBV2	TRBJ2-5	ASRPRQGSVETQY
TRBV7-2	TRBJ1-4	ASSLGQGEKLF
TRBV9	TRBJ2-1	ASSVATSGLSDEQF
TRBV3-1	TRBJ2-4	ASSQGPIQY
TRBV18	TRBJ2-7	ASRAGLAGVNEQY
TRBV6-2/TRBV6-3	TRBJ2-1	ASTNSGNRNEQF
TRBV10-3	TRBJ2-1	AIRATTFYNEQF
TRBV29-1	TRBJ2-3	SVVPPGRIDTQY
TRBV6-6	TRBJ1-3	ASRNAGADTIY
TRBV14	TRBJ2-7	ASSHHRLAGAPSEQY
TRBV29-1	TRBJ1-1	SVDRGKMNTEAF
TRBV6-1	TRBJ2-6	ASSDYAFGANVLT
TRBV3-1	TRBJ2-7	ASSRTTSGRIGEQY
TRBV19	TRBJ1-2	ASSIDLRGRGGYGYT
TRBV4-1	TRBJ2-1	ASSPSASSYNEQF
TRBV6-2/TRBV6-3	TRBJ2-6	ASRRGTGANVLT
TRBV3-1	TRBJ1-5	ASSQGEKQPQH
TRBV4-1	TRBJ1-2	ASSQVAGSYGYT
TRBV19	TRBJ2-4	ASSIGPGENIQY
TRBV28	TRBJ1-2	ASSLETVLYGYT
TRBV6-6	TRBJ2-3	ASKRPGQGEDTQY
TRBV3-1	TRBJ2-7	ASSQSYGGEYEQY
TRBV5-4	TRBJ2-7	ASSLVGTVRGEQY
TRBV6-1	TRBJ2-5	ASSTHDPQETQY
TRBV6-5	TRBJ2-2	ASSPSTGELF
TRBV5-4	TRBJ2-5	ASSLTSGRYETQY
TRBV27	TRBJ2-1	ASSLKGGRTYNEQF
TRBV12-3/TRBV12-4	TRBJ1-5	ASSFGQGRQPQH
TRBV7-9	TRBJ2-3	ASSYSGDFTDTQY
TRBV3-1	TRBJ1-2	ASSQVGTARGVGGYT
TRBV2	TRBJ2-7	ASRLRQIATYEQY
TRBV29-1	TRBJ1-2	SVAGQAYGYT
TRBV6-2/TRBV6-3	TRBJ2-7	ASSYASGRAREQY
TRBV29-1	TRBJ1-4	SVDGGTGEKLF
TRBV19	TRBJ2-5	AENLCGTYQETQY
TRBV29-1	TRBJ2-1	SVASTESSYNEQF
TRBV12-3/TRBV12-4	TRBJ2-3	ASTKLFGTSGRADTQY
TRBV5-8	TRBJ2-2	ASSPLAQRTGELF
TRBV7-9	TRBJ1-4	ASSLQGREKLF
TRBV7-9	TRBJ2-1	ASSLAIEQF
TRBV2	TRBJ2-4	ASSERNIQY